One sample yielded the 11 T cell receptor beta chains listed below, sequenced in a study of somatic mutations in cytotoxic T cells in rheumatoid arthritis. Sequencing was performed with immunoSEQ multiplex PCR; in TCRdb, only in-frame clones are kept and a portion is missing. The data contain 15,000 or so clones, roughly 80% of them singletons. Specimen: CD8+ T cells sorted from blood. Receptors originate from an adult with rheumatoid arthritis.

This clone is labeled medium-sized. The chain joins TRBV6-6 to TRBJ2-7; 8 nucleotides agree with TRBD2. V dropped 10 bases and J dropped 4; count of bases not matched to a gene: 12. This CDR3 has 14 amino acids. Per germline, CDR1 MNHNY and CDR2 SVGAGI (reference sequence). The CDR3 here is CAIKLTGGVYEQYF. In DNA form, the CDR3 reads TGTGCCATCAAGTTAACGGGAGGGGTGTACGAGCAGTACTTC.

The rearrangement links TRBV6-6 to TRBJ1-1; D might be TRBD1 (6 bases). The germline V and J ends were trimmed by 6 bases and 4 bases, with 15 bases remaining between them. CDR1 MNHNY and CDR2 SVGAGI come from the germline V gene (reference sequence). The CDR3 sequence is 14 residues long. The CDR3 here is CASSPGVGVTEAFF. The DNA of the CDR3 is TGTGCCAGCAGCCCAGGGGTTGGGGTCACTGAAGCTTTCTTT.

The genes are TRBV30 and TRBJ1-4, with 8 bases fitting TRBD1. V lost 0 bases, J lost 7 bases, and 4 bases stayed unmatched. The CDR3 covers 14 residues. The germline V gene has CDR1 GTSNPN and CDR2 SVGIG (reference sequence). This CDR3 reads CAWSVLGQGEKLFF. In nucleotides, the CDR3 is TGTGCCTGGAGTGTACTAGGACAGGGTGAAAAACTGTTTTTT.

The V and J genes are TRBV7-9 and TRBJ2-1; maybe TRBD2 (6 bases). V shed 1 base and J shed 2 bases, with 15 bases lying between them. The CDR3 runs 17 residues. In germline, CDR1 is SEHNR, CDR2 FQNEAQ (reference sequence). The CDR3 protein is CASSLGRRGPPYNEQFF. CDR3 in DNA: TGTGCCAGCAGCTTAGGGCGGAGGGGACCACCCTACAATGAGCAGTTCTTC.

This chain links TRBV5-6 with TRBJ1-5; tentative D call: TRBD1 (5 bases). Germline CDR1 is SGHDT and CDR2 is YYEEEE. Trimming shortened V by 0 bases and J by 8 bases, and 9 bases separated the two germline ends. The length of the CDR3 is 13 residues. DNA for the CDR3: TGTGCCAGCAGCTTGGCCTTAGGGGAGCCCCAGCATTTT. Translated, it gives CASSLALGEPQHF. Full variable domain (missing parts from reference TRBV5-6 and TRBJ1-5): DAGVTQSPTHLIKTRGQQVTLRCSPKSGHDTVSWYQQALGQGPQFIFQYYEEEERQRGNFPDRFSGHQFPNYSSELNVNALLLGDSALYLCASSLALGEPQHFGDGTRLSIL.

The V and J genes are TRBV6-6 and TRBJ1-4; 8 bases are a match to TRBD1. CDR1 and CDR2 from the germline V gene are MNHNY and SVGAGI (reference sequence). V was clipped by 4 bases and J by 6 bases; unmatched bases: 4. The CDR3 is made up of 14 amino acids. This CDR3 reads CASSFRGRDEKLFF. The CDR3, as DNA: TGTGCCAGCAGTTTCAGGGGGCGGGATGAAAAACTGTTTTTT.

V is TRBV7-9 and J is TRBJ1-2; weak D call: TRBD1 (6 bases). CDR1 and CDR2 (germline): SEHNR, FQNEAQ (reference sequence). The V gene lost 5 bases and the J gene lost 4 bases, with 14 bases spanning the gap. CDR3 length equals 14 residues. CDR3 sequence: CASSAAGAGYGYTF. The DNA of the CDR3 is TGTGCCAGCAGCGCCGCAGGGGCGGGCTATGGCTACACCTTC.

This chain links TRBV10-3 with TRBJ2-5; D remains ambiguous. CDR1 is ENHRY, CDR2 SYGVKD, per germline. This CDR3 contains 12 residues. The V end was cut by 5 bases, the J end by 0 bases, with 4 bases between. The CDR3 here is CAISQDQETQYF. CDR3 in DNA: TGTGCCATCAGTCAAGACCAAGAGACCCAGTACTTC.

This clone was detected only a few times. DNA of the CDR3: TGCAGCGTCCGCGGGCAGGGGGATGAGCAGTACGTC. It encodes CSVRGQGDEQYV. The chain is built from TRBV29-1 and TRBJ2-7, with 7 bases identical to TRBD1. This CDR3 spans 12 amino acids. In germline, CDR1 is SQVTM, CDR2 ANQGSEA. Trimming cost V 6 bases and J 7 bases; bases outside gene matches: 9.

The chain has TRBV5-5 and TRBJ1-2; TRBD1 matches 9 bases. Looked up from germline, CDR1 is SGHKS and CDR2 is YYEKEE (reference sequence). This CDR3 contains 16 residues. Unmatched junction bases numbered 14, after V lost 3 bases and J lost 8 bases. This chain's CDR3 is CASSWDRAGGNKGYTF. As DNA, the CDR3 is TGTGCCAGCAGCTGGGACAGGGCTGGAGGAAATAAAGGCTACACCTTC.

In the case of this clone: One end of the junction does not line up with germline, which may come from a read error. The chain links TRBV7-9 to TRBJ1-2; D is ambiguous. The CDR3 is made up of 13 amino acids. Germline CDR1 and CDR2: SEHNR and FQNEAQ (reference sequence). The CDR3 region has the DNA TGTGCCAGCAGCTTTCCCGCGATTAAGGACTTCGGCTTC. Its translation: CASSFPAIKDFGF. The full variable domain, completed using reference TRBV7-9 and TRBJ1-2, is DTGVSQNPRHKITKRGQNVTFRCDPISEHNRLYWYRQTLGQGPEFLTYFQNEAQLEKSRLLSDRFSAERPKGSFSTLEIQRTEQGDSAMYLCASSFPAIKDFGFGSGTRLTVV.